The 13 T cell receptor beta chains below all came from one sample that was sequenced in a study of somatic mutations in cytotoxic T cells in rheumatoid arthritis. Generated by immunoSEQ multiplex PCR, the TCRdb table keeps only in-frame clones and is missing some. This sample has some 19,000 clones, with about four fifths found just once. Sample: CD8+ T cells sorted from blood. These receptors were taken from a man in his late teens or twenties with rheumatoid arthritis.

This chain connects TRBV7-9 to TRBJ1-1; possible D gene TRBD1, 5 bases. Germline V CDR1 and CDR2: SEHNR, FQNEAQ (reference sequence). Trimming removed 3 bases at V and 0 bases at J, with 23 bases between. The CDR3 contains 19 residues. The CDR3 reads CASSFPTRDGDIMNTEAFF. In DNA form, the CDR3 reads TGTGCCAGCAGCTTCCCAACTCGGGACGGAGACATCATGAACACTGAAGCTTTCTTT.

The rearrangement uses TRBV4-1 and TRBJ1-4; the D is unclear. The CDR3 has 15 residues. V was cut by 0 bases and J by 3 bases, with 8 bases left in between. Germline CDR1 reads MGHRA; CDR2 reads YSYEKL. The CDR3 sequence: CASSQEDGPNEKLFF. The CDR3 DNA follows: TGCGCCAGCAGCCAAGAAGATGGCCCTAATGAAAAACTGTTTTTT.

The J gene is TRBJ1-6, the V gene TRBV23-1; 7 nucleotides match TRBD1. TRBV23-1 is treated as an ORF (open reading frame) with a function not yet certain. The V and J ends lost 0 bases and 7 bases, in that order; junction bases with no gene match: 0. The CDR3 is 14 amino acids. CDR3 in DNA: TGCGCCAGCAGTCAATCGGACAGGAATTCACCCCTCCACTTT. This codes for CASSQSDRNSPLHF.

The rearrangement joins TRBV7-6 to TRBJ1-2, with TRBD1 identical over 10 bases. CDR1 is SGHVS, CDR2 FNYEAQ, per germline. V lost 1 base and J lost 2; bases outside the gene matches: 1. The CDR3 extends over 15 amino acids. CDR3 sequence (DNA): TGTGCCAGCAGCTTAGAGGGACAGGGGAACTATGGCTACACCTTC. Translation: CASSLEGQGNYGYTF.

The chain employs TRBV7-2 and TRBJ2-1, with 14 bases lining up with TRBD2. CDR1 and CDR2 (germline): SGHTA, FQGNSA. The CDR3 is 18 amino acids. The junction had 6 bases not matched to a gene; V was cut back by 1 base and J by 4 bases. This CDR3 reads CASSLVTSGGALYNEQFF. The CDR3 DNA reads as TGTGCCAGCAGCTTAGTGACTAGCGGGGGGGCCCTATACAATGAGCAGTTCTTC. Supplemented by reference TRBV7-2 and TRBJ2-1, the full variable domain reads GAGVSQSPSNKVTEKGKDVELRCDPISGHTALYWYRQSLGQGLEFLIYFQGNSAPDKSGLPSDRFSAERTGGSVSTLTIQRTQQEDSAVYLCASSLVTSGGALYNEQFFGPGTRLTVL.

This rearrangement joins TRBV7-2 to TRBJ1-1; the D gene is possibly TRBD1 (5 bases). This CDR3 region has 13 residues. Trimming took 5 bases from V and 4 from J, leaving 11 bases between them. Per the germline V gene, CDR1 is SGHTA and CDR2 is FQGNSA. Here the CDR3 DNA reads TGTGCCAGCAGCCCATGGGGGGGCACTGAAGCTTTCTTT. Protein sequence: CASSPWGGTEAFF.

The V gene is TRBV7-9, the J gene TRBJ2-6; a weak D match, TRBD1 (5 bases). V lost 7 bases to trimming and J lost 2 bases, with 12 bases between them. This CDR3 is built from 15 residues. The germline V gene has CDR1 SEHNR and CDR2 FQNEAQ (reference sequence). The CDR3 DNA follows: TGTGCCAGCATAAAGGGGTTTACTGGGGCCAACGTCCTGACTTTC. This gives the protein CASIKGFTGANVLTF.

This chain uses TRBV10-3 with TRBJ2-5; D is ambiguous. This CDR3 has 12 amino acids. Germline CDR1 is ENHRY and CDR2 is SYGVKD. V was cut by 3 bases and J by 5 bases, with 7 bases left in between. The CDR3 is CAISDISETQYF. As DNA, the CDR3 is TGTGCCATCAGTGATATATCCGAGACCCAGTACTTC.

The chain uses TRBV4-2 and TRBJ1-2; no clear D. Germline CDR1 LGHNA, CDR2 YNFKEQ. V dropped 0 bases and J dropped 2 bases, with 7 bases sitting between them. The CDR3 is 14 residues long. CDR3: CASSQEAVNYGYTF. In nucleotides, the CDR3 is TGTGCCAGCAGCCAAGAGGCAGTCAACTATGGCTACACCTTC.

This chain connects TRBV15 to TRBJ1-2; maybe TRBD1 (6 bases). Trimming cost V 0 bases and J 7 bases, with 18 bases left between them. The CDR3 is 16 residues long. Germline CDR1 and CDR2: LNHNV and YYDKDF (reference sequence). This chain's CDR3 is CATSRDSGDRLAGYTF. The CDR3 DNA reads TGTGCCACCAGCAGAGATTCAGGGGATAGACTAGCTGGCTACACCTTC.

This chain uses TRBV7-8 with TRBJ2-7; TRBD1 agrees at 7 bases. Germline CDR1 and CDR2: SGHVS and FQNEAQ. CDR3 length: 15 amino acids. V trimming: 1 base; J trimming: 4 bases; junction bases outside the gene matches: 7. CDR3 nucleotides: TGTGCCAGCAGCTTAGAGGGACAGATCACATACGAGCAGTACTTC. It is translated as CASSLEGQITYEQYF.

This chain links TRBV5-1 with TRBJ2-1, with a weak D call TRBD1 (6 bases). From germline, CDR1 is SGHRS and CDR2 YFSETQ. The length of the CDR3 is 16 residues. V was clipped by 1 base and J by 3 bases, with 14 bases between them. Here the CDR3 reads CASSLTGPLSYNEQFF. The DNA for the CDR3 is TGCGCCAGCAGCTTGACAGGGCCCTTGAGCTACAATGAGCAGTTCTTC.

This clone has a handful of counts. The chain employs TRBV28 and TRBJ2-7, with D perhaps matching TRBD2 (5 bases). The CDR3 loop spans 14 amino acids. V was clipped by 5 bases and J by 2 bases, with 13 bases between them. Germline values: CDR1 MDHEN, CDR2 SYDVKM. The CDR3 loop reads CASSPTTGTYEQYF. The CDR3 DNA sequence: TGTGCCAGCAGTCCCACGACGGGGACCTACGAGCAGTACTTC. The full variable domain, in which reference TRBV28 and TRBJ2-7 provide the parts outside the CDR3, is DVKVTQSSRYLVKRTGEKVFLECVQDMDHENMFWYRQDPGLGLRLIYFSYDVKMKEKGDIPEGYSVSREKKERFSLILESASTNQTSMYLCASSPTTGTYEQYFGPGTRLTVT.